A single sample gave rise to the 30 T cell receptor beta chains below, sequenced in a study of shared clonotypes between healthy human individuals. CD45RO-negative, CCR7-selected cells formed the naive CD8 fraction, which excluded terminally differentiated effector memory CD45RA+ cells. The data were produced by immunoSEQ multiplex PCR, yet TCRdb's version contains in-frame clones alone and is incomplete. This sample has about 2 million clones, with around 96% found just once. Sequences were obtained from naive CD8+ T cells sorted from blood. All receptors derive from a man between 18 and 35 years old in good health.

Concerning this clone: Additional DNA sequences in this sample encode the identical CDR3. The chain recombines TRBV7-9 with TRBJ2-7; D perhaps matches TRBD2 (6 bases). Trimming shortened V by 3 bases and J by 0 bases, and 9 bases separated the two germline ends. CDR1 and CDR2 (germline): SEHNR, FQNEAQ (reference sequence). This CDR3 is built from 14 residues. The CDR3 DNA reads TGTGCCAGCAGCTTTGGGACTCGCTCCTACGAGCAGTACTTC. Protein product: CASSFGTRSYEQYF.

Written as DNA, the CDR3 is TGCAGGCATCCCAGACACGCGGTTATCAACAATCAGCCCCAGCATTTT. Its protein product is CRHPRHAVINNQPQHF. This chain uses TRBV29-1 with TRBJ1-5; D is uncertain. The CDR3 contains 16 residues. Germline CDR1 reads SQVTM; CDR2 reads ANQGSEA.

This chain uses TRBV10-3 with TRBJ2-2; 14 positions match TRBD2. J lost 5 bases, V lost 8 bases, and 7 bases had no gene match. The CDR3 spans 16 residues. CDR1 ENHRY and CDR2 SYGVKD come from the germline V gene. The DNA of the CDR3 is TGTGCCATCTTAACGACTAGCGGGGGGGCGACCGGGGAGCTGTTTTTT. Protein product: CAILTTSGGATGELFF.

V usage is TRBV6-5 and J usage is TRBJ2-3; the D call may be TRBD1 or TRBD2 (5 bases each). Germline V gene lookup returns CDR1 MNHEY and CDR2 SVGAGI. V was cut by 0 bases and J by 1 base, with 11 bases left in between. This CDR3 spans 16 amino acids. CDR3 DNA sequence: TGTGCCAGCAGTTACTCCGGGACCTTAGGCACAGATACGCAGTATTTT. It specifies CASSYSGTLGTDTQYF.

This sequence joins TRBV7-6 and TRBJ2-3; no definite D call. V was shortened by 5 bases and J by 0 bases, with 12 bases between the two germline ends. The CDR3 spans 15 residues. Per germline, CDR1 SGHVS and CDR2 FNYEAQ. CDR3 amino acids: CASSPGWSSTDTQYF. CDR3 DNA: TGTGCCAGCAGCCCCGGCTGGTCTAGCACAGATACGCAGTATTTT.

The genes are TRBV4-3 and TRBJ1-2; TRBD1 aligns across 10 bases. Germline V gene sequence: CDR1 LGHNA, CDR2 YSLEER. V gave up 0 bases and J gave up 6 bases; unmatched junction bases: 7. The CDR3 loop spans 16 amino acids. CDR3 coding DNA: TGCGCCAGCAGCCAAGATAGTCCCGGGACAGGGGATGGCTACACCTTC. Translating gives CASSQDSPGTGDGYTF.

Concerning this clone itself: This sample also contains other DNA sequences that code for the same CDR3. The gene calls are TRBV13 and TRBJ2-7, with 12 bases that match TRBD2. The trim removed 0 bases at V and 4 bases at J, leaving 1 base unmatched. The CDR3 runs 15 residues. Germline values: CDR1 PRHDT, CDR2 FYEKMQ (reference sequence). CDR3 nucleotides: TGTGCCAGCAGCTTAGGACTAGCGGGGGGTTACGAGCAGTACTTC. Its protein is CASSLGLAGGYEQYF.

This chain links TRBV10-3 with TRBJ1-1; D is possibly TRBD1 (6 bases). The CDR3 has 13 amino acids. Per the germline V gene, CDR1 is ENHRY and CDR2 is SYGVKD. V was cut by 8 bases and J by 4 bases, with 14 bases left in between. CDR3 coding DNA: TGTGCCATCGCCCCAGGGACAACCACTGAAGCTTTCTTT. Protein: CAIAPGTTTEAFF.

The CDR3 spells CASSYTTGDEKLFF. The CDR3 region has the DNA TGTGCCAGCAGCTATACTACTGGGGATGAAAAACTGTTTTTT. This chain joins TRBV11-2 and TRBJ1-4; D not resolved. Germline CDR1 SGHAT, CDR2 FQNNGV. CDR3 length equals 14 residues. V was clipped by 4 bases and J by 6 bases, with 12 bases between them.

The CDR3 DNA is TGTGCCAGCAGCGTAGAAGGGTCAGGGGGCGCAGGCGGCTACACCTTC. Translating gives CASSVEGSGGAGGYTF. V usage is TRBV9 and J usage is TRBJ1-2, with TRBD1 matching over 8 bases. Germline trimming cut 0 bases from V and 8 bases from J; bases unmatched to any gene: 12. CDR3 length equals 16 residues. Germline CDR1 reads SGDLS; CDR2 reads YYNGEE. Looking up the rest from reference TRBV9 and TRBJ1-2 gives the full variable domain: DSGVTQTPKHLITATGQRVTLRCSPRSGDLSVYWYQQSLDQGLQFLIQYYNGEERAKGNILERFSAQQFPDLHSELNLSSLELGDSALYFCASSVEGSGGAGGYTFGSGTRLTVV.

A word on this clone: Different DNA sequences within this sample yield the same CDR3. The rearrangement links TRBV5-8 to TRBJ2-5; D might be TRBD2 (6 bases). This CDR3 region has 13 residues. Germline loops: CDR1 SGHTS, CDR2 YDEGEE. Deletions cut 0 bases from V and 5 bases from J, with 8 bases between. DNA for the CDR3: TGTGCCAGCAGCTTGGGAAGCGGGGAGACCCAGTACTTC. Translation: CASSLGSGETQYF.

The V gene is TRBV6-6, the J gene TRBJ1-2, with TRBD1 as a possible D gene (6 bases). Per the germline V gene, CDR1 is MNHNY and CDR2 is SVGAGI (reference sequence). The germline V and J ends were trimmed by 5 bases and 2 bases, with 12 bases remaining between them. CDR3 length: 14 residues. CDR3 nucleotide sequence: TGTGCCAGCAGTCCCCGGGACACGAACTATGGCTACACCTTC. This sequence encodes CASSPRDTNYGYTF.

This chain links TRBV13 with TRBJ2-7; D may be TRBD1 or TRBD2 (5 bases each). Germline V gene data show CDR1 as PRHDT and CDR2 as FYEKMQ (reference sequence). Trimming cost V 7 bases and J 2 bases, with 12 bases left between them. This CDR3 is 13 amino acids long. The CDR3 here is CASMIRGTYEQYF. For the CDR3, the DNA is TGTGCCAGCATGATCCGGGGCACCTACGAGCAGTACTTC. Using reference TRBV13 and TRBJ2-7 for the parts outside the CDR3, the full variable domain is AAGVIQSPRHLIKEKRETATLKCYPIPRHDTVYWYQQGPGQDPQFLISFYEKMQSDKGSIPDRFSAQQFSDYHSELNMSSLELGDSALYFCASMIRGTYEQYFGPGTRLTVT.

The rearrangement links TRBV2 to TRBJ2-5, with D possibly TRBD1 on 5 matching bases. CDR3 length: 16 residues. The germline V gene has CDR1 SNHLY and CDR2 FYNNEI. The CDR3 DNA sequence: TGTGCTAAAAGCAAGTTAGGGGCTGGAAGGCAAGAGACCCAGTACTTC. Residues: CAKSKLGAGRQETQYF.

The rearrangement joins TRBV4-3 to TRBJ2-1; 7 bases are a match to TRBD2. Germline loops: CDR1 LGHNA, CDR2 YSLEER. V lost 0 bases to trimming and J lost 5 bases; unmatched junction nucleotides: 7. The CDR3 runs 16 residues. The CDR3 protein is CASSQDGEGTDNEQFF. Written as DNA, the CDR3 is TGCGCCAGCAGCCAAGATGGGGAGGGAACCGACAATGAGCAGTTCTTC.

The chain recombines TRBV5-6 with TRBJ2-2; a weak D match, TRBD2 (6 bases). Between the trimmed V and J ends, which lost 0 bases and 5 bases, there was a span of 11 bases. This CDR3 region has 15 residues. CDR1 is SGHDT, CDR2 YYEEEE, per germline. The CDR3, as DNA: TGTGCCAGCAGCTTGGCGACTAGGTTGACCGGGGAGCTGTTTTTT. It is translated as CASSLATRLTGELFF.

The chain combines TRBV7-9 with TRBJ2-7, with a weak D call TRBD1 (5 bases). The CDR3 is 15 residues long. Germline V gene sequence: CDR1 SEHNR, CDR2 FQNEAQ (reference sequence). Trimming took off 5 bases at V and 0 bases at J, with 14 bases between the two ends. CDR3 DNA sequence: TGTGCCAGCAGCCGATCGTTAGGGGTCTCCTACGAGCAGTACTTC. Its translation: CASSRSLGVSYEQYF.

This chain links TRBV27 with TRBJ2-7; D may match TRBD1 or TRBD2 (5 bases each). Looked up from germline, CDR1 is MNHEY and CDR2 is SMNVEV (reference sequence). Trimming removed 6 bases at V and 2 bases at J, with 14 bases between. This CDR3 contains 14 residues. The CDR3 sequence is CASSPWGRTYEQYF. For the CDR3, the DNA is TGTGCCAGCAGCCCTTGGGGACGTACCTACGAGCAGTACTTC.

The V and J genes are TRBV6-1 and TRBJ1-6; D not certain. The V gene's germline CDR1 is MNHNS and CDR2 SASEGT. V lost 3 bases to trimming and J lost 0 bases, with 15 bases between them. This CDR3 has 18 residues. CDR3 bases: TGTGCCAGCAGTGACCACCCGGGAGGGAGCTCCTATAATTCACCCCTCCACTTT. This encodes CASSDHPGGSSYNSPLHF.

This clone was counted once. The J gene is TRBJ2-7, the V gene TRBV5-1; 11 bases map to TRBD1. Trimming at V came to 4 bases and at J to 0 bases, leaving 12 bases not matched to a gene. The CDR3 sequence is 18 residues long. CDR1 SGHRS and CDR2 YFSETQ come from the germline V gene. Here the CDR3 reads CASSVGPGQGVYSYEQYF. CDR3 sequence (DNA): TGCGCCAGCAGCGTGGGGCCGGGACAGGGGGTCTACTCCTACGAGCAGTACTTC.

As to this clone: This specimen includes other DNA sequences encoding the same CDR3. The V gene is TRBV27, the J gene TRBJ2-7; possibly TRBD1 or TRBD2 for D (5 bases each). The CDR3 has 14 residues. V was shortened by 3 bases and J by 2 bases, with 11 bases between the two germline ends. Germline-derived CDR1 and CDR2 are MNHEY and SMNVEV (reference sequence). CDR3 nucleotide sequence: TGTGCCAGCAGTTTGAAGGGGACGCCCTACGAGCAGTACTTC. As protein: CASSLKGTPYEQYF.

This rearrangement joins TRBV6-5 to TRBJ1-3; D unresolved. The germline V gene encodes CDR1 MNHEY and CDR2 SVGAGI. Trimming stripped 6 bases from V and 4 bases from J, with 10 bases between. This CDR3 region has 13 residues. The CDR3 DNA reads TGTGCCAGCAGGTACCGAGGAGGAAACACCATATATTTT. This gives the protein CASRYRGGNTIYF.

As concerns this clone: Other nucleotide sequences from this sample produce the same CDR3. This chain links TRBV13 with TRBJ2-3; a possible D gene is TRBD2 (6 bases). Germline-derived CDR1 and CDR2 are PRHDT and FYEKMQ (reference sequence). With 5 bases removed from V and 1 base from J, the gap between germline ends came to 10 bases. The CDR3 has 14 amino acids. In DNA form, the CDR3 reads TGTGCCAGCAGCCCGCGGGGAGGCACAGATACGCAGTATTTT. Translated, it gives CASSPRGGTDTQYF.

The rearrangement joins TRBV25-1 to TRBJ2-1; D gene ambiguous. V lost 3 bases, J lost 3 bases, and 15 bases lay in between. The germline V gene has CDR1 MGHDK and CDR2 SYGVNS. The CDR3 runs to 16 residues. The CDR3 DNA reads TGTGCCAGCAGTGATAATTTTGAACAGCGCTACAATGAGCAGTTCTTC. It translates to CASSDNFEQRYNEQFF.

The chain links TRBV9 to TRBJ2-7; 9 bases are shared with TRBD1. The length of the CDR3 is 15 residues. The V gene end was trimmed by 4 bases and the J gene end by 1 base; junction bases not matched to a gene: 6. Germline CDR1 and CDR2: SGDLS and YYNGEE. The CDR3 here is CASSLGQGKSYEQYF. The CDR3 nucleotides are TGTGCCAGCAGCCTTGGACAGGGGAAGTCCTACGAGCAGTACTTC.

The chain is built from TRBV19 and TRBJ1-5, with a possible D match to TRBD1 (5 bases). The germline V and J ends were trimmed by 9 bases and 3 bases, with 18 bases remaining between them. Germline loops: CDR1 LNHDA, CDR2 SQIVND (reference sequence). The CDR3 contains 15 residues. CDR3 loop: CASSATGALNQPQHF. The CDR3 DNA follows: TGTGCCAGCTCTGCAACAGGTGCTCTCAATCAGCCCCAGCATTTT. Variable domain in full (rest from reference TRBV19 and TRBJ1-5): DGGITQSPKYLFRKEGQNVTLSCEQNLNHDAMYWYRQDPGQGLRLIYYSQIVNDFQKGDIAEGYSVSREKKESFPLTVTSAQKNPTAFYLCASSATGALNQPQHFGDGTRLSIL.

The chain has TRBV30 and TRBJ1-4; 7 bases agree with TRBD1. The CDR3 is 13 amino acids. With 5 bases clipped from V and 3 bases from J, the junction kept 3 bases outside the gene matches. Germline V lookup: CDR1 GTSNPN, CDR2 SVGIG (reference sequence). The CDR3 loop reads CAWRGQPNEKLFF. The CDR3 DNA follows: TGTGCCTGGCGGGGACAGCCTAATGAAAAACTGTTTTTT.

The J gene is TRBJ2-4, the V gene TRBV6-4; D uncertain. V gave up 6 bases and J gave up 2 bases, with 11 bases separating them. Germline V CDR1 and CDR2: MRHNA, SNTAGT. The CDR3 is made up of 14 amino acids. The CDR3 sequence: CASSRWASKNIQYF. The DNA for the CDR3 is TGTGCCAGCAGCCGTTGGGCATCCAAAAACATTCAGTACTTC.

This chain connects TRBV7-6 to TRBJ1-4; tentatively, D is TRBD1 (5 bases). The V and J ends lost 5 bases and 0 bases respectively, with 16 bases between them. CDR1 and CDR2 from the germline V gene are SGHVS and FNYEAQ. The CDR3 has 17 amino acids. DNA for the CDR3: TGTGCCAGCAGCCCCTCCCCCGACAGTGCAACTAATGAAAAACTGTTTTTT. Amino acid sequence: CASSPSPDSATNEKLFF.

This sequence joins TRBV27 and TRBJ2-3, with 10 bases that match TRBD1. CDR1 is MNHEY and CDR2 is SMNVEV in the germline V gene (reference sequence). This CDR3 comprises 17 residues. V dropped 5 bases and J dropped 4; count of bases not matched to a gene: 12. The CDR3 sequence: CASSTPTGGISPDTQYF. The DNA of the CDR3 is TGTGCCAGCAGTACTCCGACAGGGGGCATAAGTCCAGATACGCAGTATTTT.